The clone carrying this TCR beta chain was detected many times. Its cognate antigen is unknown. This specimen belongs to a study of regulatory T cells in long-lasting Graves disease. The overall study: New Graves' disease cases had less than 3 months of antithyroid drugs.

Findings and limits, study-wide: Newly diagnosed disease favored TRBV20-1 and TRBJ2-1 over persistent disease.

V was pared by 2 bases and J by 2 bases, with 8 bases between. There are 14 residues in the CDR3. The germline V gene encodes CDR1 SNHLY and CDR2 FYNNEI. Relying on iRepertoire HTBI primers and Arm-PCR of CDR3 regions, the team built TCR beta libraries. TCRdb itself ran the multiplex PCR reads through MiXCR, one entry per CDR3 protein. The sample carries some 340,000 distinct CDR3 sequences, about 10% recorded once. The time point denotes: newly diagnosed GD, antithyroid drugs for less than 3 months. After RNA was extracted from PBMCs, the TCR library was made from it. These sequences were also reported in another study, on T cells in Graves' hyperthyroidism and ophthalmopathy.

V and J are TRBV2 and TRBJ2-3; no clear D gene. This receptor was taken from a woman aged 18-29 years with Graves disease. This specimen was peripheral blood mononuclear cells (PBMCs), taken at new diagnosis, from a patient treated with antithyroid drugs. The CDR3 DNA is TGTGCCAGCAGTGAACAGATATACACAGATACGCAGTATTTT. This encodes CASSEQIYTDTQYF.